Below, 18 T cell receptor beta chains from the same sample are listed, as sequenced in a study of blood T cell repertoires in COVID-19. The assay was immunoSEQ multiplex PCR, and TCRdb's table has in-frame clones only and misses some. This table holds over 100,000 clones, 70% to 90% found once. Specimen: peripheral blood. The receptors come from a man aged 35 to 55 with acute or convalescent COVID-19.

The chain combines TRBV25-1 with TRBJ1-6; D is unresolved. The CDR3 loop spans 15 amino acids. V was pared by 1 base and J by 10 bases, with 14 bases between. The germline V gene has CDR1 MGHDK and CDR2 SYGVNS. This CDR3 is CASSESILRRSPLHF. Written as DNA, the CDR3 is TGTGCCAGCAGTGAATCGATCCTTAGGAGATCACCCCTCCACTTT.

The CDR3 coding sequence is TGTGCCAGCAGCCAAGTATCCTCTCTGGGGGGGGTCGTTGACGAGCAGTACTTC. Its translation is CASSQVSSLGGVVDEQYF. The chain couples TRBV3-1 (or the pseudogene TRBV3-2) to TRBJ2-7; 7 nucleotides agree with TRBD2. This CDR3 has 18 amino acids. The germline V gene encodes CDR1 LGHDT and CDR2 YNNKEL (reference sequence). Trimming removed 1 base from V and 5 bases from J; junction bases left unmatched: 17.

The chain links TRBV7-2 to TRBJ1-2; D perhaps matches TRBD1 (6 bases). The CDR3 extends over 16 amino acids. Trimming stripped 1 base from V and 6 bases from J, with 18 bases between. Germline values: CDR1 SGHTA, CDR2 FQGNSA. The CDR3 DNA is TGTGCCAGCAGCTTAGTGGTGGCAACCCCAGGGGATGGCTACACCTTC. It translates to CASSLVVATPGDGYTF. The complete variable domain, with remaining parts taken from reference TRBV7-2 and TRBJ1-2, reads GAGVSQSPSNKVTEKGKDVELRCDPISGHTALYWYRQSLGQGLEFLIYFQGNSAPDKSGLPSDRFSAERTGGSVSTLTIQRTQQEDSAVYLCASSLVVATPGDGYTFGSGTRLTVV.

The chain recombines TRBV10-1 with TRBJ1-5; D might be TRBD1 (5 bases). The germline V gene has CDR1 WNHNN and CDR2 SYGVQD (reference sequence). V lost 8 bases, J lost 4 bases, and 24 bases lay in between. This CDR3 spans 17 amino acids. The CDR3 DNA reads TGCGCCAGCCCTGACGGAGGGGTCAGGGTGCGGAATCAGCCCCAGCATTTT. It encodes CASPDGGVRVRNQPQHF.

The chain links TRBV6-1 to TRBJ1-5; D ambiguous. Looked up from germline, CDR1 is MNHNS and CDR2 is SASEGT. V was clipped by 1 base and J by 3 bases, with 10 bases between them. The CDR3 consists of 15 residues. The CDR3 DNA reads TGTGCCAGCAGTGAAGACGGACTGAACAATCAGCCCCAGCATTTT. Translation gives CASSEDGLNNQPQHF.

The gene calls are TRBV5-1 and TRBJ1-5; the match to TRBD1 covers 7 bases. Germline CDR1 and CDR2: SGHRS and YFSETQ. V lost 1 base to trimming and J lost 4 bases; unmatched junction nucleotides: 5. This CDR3 contains 15 residues. CDR3 bases: TGCGCCAGCAGCTTGACAGGGGCCGGGAATCAGCCCCAGCATTTT. Its protein product is CASSLTGAGNQPQHF. Full variable domain (rest looked up from reference TRBV5-1 and TRBJ1-5): KAGVTQTPRYLIKTRGQQVTLSCSPISGHRSVSWYQQTPGQGLQFLFEYFSETQRNKGNFPGRFSGRQFSNSRSEMNVSTLELGDSALYLCASSLTGAGNQPQHFGDGTRLSIL.

The chain combines TRBV25-1 with TRBJ1-5; 8 bases are shared with TRBD1. Looked up from germline, CDR1 is MGHDK and CDR2 is SYGVNS. Trimming at V came to 4 bases and at J to 4 bases, leaving 6 bases not matched to a gene. This CDR3 has 15 residues. This CDR3 reads CASSAGGNFNQPQHF. CDR3 coding DNA: TGTGCCAGCAGTGCAGGGGGCAACTTTAATCAGCCCCAGCATTTT.

The chain joins TRBV28 to TRBJ2-5; a possible D gene is TRBD1 (6 bases). The CDR3 spans 15 residues. CDR1 is MDHEN, CDR2 SYDVKM, per germline. V was clipped by 5 bases and J by 1 base, with 14 bases between them. The CDR3 sequence is CASSRGQRPQETQYF. The CDR3 DNA reads TGTGCCAGCAGTCGAGGACAGAGACCCCAAGAGACCCAGTACTTC.

This chain links TRBV19 with TRBJ1-4; TRBD1 aligns across 7 bases. The J segment lost 8 bases and the V segment lost 7 bases, leaving 7 bases of the junction unmatched. The germline V gene has CDR1 LNHDA and CDR2 SQIVND (reference sequence). CDR3 size: 13 residues. CDR3 protein: CASKHRGVEKLFF. CDR3 DNA: TGTGCCAGTAAACACAGGGGAGTAGAAAAACTGTTTTTT.

The chain combines TRBV7-9 with TRBJ2-1; 8 bases fit TRBD2. From germline, CDR1 is SEHNR and CDR2 FQNEAQ (reference sequence). CDR3 length equals 15 residues. V trimming: 5 bases; J trimming: 2 bases; junction bases outside the gene matches: 5. The CDR3: CASSPRTSPYNEQFF. The CDR3 bases are TGTGCCAGCAGCCCACGGACTAGCCCCTACAATGAGCAGTTCTTC.

V gene TRBV6-5 combines with J gene TRBJ2-1; TRBD2 matches at 7 bases. CDR1 MNHEY and CDR2 SVGAGI come from the germline V gene. V lost 7 bases and J lost 7; bases outside the gene matches: 7. This CDR3 is 13 amino acids long. The CDR3: CASIETSLNEQFF. Here the CDR3 DNA reads TGTGCCAGCATCGAGACTAGCCTTAATGAGCAGTTCTTC.

This clone was found once. The genes are TRBV7-2 and TRBJ1-2, with a possible D match to TRBD1 (5 bases). The CDR3 is 15 amino acids. Trimming took off 4 bases at V and 5 bases at J, with 17 bases between the two ends. Germline V gene sequence: CDR1 SGHTA, CDR2 FQGNSA. Here the CDR3 DNA reads TGTGCCAGCAGCTCGCATAGTGGGGGAGGGTATGGCTACACCTTC. This sequence encodes CASSSHSGGGYGYTF.

The gene calls are TRBV9 and TRBJ2-7; TRBD2 matches at 13 bases. Looked up from germline, CDR1 is SGDLS and CDR2 is YYNGEE. CDR3 length: 18 amino acids. Trimming removed 2 bases from V and 0 bases from J; junction bases left unmatched: 8. Here the CDR3 DNA reads TGTGCCAGCAGCGTGGGGGGGACTAGCGGGGCCCCCTCCTACGAGCAGTACTTC. This gives the protein CASSVGGTSGAPSYEQYF.

The chain couples TRBV4-3 to TRBJ2-3, with TRBD2 matching 9 bases. There are 17 residues in the CDR3. The V segment lost 4 bases and the J segment 3 bases; nucleotides outside the gene matches: 11. CDR1 LGHNA and CDR2 YSLEER come from the germline V gene. The CDR3 protein is CASSPWVAGGRTDTQYF. DNA for the CDR3: TGCGCCAGCAGCCCTTGGGTGGCGGGGGGGAGAACAGATACGCAGTATTTT.

The rearrangement uses TRBV18 and TRBJ2-7, with 9 bases matching TRBD2. Trimming cost V 0 bases and J 6 bases; bases outside gene matches: 6. CDR3 length: 15 residues. Germline CDR1 and CDR2: KGHSH and LQKENI. CDR3 nucleotide sequence: TGTGCCAGCTCACCACCAAGCGGGAGGCGTCGCGAGCAGTACTTC. It encodes CASSPPSGRRREQYF.

The J gene is TRBJ2-5, the V gene TRBV29-1, with a tentative D call TRBD2 (7 bases). V lost 4 bases and J 2 bases, leaving 17 bases between the germline ends. In germline, CDR1 is SQVTM, CDR2 ANQGSEA. This CDR3 is 15 amino acids long. CDR3 sequence: CSVGGGLPRQETQYF. In DNA form, the CDR3 reads TGCAGCGTTGGGGGGGGCCTTCCACGTCAAGAGACCCAGTACTTC.

This chain links TRBV2 with TRBJ2-3, with 12 bases that match TRBD2. The germline V gene has CDR1 SNHLY and CDR2 FYNNEI. The trim removed 6 bases at V and 6 bases at J, leaving 13 bases unmatched. CDR3 length equals 17 residues. The CDR3 nucleotides are TGTGCCAGCAGCCGACGGACTAGCGGGGTAAAAGGCGATACGCAGTATTTT. Protein: CASSRRTSGVKGDTQYF.

The chain is built from TRBV29-1 and TRBJ2-3; D is possibly TRBD1 (6 bases). The CDR3 length is 12 residues. Trimming took off 5 bases at V and 6 bases at J, with 12 bases between the two ends. In germline, CDR1 is SQVTM, CDR2 ANQGSEA. CDR3 protein: CSVRRGRDTQYF. CDR3 DNA: TGCAGCGTTCGCAGGGGACGGGATACGCAGTATTTT.